This TCR beta chain was captured in a study of shared T cell receptors in the human thymus. The junction had 2 bases not matched to a gene; V was cut back by 1 base and J by 2 bases. Germline CDR1 and CDR2: MGHRA and YSYEKL. The CDR3 sequence is 18 residues long. This clone came up a few times. Profiling relied on immunoSEQ multiplex PCR, and the TCRdb table lists in-frame clones only, not all of them. The table includes about 540,000 clones, approximately 80% detected once. This same sample was also part of a study on human thymus T cells. That publication notes: It was healthy Finnish infants having corrective surgery for congenital heart defects who were the donors. Resections that were taken during corrective heart surgery supplied the thymus tissue. Related work showed strongly overlapping thymic repertoires across unrelated individuals.

This TCR came from a boy less than two years old with a congenital heart defect. The chain uses TRBV4-1 and TRBJ2-6, with 13 bases lining up with TRBD2. Sequencing was done on a sample of thymocytes. CDR3 DNA: TGCGCCAGCAGCCAAGGGGGACTAGCGGGACCTGGGGCCAACGTCCTGACTTTC. Encoded protein: CASSQGGLAGPGANVLTF.